This T cell receptor beta chain stems from a study of T cells in Graves' hyperthyroidism and ophthalmopathy. TCR beta CDR3 regions were amplified from RNA. Using the HTBI primer set, a first-round RT-PCR was run on the TCR CDR3. Via MiXCR, TCRdb re-called the multiplex PCR reads, giving one row per CDR3 protein. The profile shows around 700,000 distinct CDR3 sequences, 18% of them singletons. Germline loops: CDR1 SSHAT, CDR2 FNYEAQ (reference sequence). The CDR3 consists of 14 residues. On this clonotype: One junction end disagrees with the germline gene, perhaps due to a read error.

This clonotype was sampled from a woman in her fifties or sixties with Graves' hyperthyroidism that later progressed to Graves' ophthalmopathy. Sequencing was performed on blood. V and J are TRBV7-7 and TRBJ2-2; D possibly corresponds to TRBD2 (6 bases). The CDR3 DNA reads TGTGCTAGCAGGAAGGGACTGAACACCGGGGAGCTGTTTTTT. This encodes CASRKGLNTGELFF.